Detailed here is one TCR beta chain. In its sample, this clonotype was seen a few times. The antigen this receptor binds is unknown. No much larger clonotype is one base removed from it; base qualities were not supplied. In the germline V gene, CDR1 corresponds to MDHEN and CDR2 to SYDVKM. Relative to germline, V is missing 6 bases and J is missing 0 bases, with 7 bases of the junction outside any gene match. The cysteine opens and the phenylalanine closes a CDR3 of 17 amino acids. Only the CDR3 part of the read is kept: 51 bases, read in frame from the first base. The library was generated by 5' RACE. Sequencing was carried out with an Illumina HiSeq 2500. The second PCR ran for roughly 7 to 12 cycles and used a J-beta primer mix along with a sample-barcoded 5' primer. Each TCR beta cDNA molecule received a unique molecular identifier from a template-switch 5' adaptor carrying 12 random nucleotides. Each sample yielded at least 3 million CDR3-containing paired-end reads. All of the RNA was converted into first-strand cDNA using the Mint cDNA synthesis kit, with a TRBC-specific oligonucleotide serving as the primer. All cDNA was treated with uracil-DNA glycosylase and then went through a first 18-cycle PCR with the universal primers M1SS and BC2_uni_R. Under the source paper's analysis protocol: Each sample was normalized by randomly selecting 1 million high-quality reads, each carrying a distinct molecular identifier. Instead of being binned into consensus sequences, reads that shared molecular identifiers were thrown out. MiTCR, with a Q25 quality threshold and the strictest error-elimination algorithm, was used for CDR3 identification, clonotype clustering and error correction. A nonparametric unseen species model with Euler transformation was used to estimate lower-bound total TCR beta diversity. TCRdb trimmed the raw reads at Q25, called clones with MiXCR and kept productive beta chains. Entries that share a CDR3 protein sequence are merged under the most common genes and DNA. TCRdb's processing, not the study's, gives the V and J calls here. The sample table lists 1,500,000 or so distinct CDR3 sequences, approximately 43% of them with a count of one. The ten top clones hold about 3.8% of the sample.

The donors were 40 or so Caucasian individuals from Russia, aged about 6 to 100 years, who were systemically healthy. Each donor gave ten milliliters of peripheral blood, drawn into EDTA-treated Vacutainer tubes. Ficoll-Paque density-gradient centrifugation was used to isolate PBMCs, with at least 6 million obtained per sample. Total RNA, at least 5 micrograms per sample, was extracted from PBMCs with Trizol reagent. The percentages of naive CD45RAhigh/CD27high T cells were determined by flow cytometry on a PBMC aliquot from every donor. This entry belongs to a study of blood T cells in healthy people across ages (dated by TCRdb to between 2015 and 2017). Some background on the complete study: In model experiments, template switching captured about one uniquely barcoded TCR beta cDNA molecule for every two T cells. The study measured age-related changes in TCR beta repertoire diversity using deep sequencing normalized with unique cDNA molecular identifiers. Donors of different ages were randomly distributed across sequencing lanes to avoid experimental bias. The donors were divided into four age groups: young (average approximately 17 years), middle-aged (under 40), aged (about 56) and long-lived (about 80). The study analyzed two additional independent replicas of 1 million unique cDNA reads from the same blood draw for two donors, one aged 18 to 29 and one aged 80 or older.

The research as a whole found: Bulk unsorted PBMC profiling prevented conclusive comparison of naive and antigen-experienced compartments. Observed TCR beta diversity per million T cells fell roughly linearly with age, and a significant reduction was already apparent by age roughly 40. Compared with the aged group, the long-lived group had more naive CD4+ T cells, fewer expanded clones and increased TCR diversity, a pattern suggesting age selection. Estimates of total diversity based on one million sequenced T cells were regarded as lower bounds and as underestimates. Because the CMV infection status of the donors was unknown, age-related changes in expanded clonotypes may potentially have been confounded. A strong correlation was found between observed TCR beta diversity and the percentage of naive T cells measured by flow cytometry.

The chain is made from TRBV28 and TRBJ2-3; a stretch of 12 junction bases matches TRBD2. The sample taken for sequencing was blood. The TCR originated in a woman younger than 35 in good health. The CDR3 here reads CASSRGLAGLSTDTQYF. Here is the DNA: TGTGCCAGCAGCCGTGGACTAGCGGGGTTAAGCACAGATACGCAGTATTTT.